This T cell receptor beta chain was identified in a study of blood T cell repertoires in COVID-19 (dated by TCRdb to the early 2020s). Broadly, across the study: Samples from collaborators originated in the United States, Italy and Spain and spanned both the acute and convalescent phases of COVID-19. Where HLA class I and class II types were available, the types were taken from metadata supplied by the sample provider, not from assay-based typing. The prospective study material was composed of cDNA or gDNA derived from T cells, B-cell-depleted T cells, or PBMCs. The dataset comprised deeply sampled blood TCRbeta repertoires from subjects exposed to, actively infected with, or recovered from COVID-19. A de-identified subject ID, COVID-19 status, age in years and sex were almost always included in the sample metadata. A freely available public database, intended as a resource for researchers studying the immune response to SARS-CoV-2, is where the repertoires were released. Samples came from the ongoing ImmuneRACE study (first 160 participants) plus 1,254 subjects from 6 global collaborators.

Here is what the overall study found, with its caveats: The quantity of clinical and demographic metadata differed by source and by participant and was supplied without curation.

At one collaborating source in Seattle, patients were enrolled during active infection and were followed longitudinally through the course of disease. Whole blood was collected in K2EDTA tubes by collaborating institutions according to the institutions' own protocols. Collaborator samples were shipped for TCRbeta analysis as frozen whole blood, isolated PBMCs, or DNA extracted from either sample type. This clone appeared a few times. Its antigen is currently not known. No much larger clone exists at a distance of one base, and base qualities are not known. The CDR3 has 15 amino acids, counting the end cysteine and phenylalanine. Left in the record is the CDR3 DNA by itself, 45 bases read in frame from the first base. From the germline V gene, CDR1 is SGHVS and CDR2 is FQNEAQ. V is clipped by 1 base and J by 2 bases, and the sequence between their germline boundaries is 12 bases long. The immunoSEQ Assay, a bias-controlled multiplex PCR, was used to amplify TCRbeta CDR3 regions from genomic DNA. The authors processed their data as follows. The number of nucleated cells in each sample was estimated from the amplification of reference gene primers within the assay. To quantify the absolute abundance of each unique TCRbeta CDR3 rearrangement, sequence reads were collapsed and filtered. For each sample, productive Simpson clonality was calculated by taking the square root of Simpson's diversity index across productive rearrangements. TCRdb retrieved this table from immuneACCESS and kept in-frame rearrangements only. Not all clones are present; in checked studies, unresolved V genes account for under half, and no reason is known for the remainder. V, J and clone size were drawn from that table, and D and trimming were deduced from the DNA. In this sample the table shows 250,000 or so clones, around nine tenths of which occur a single time. Of the sample, around 5% falls within the top ten clones.

Source material: peripheral blood. This chain is built from TRBV7-8 and TRBJ2-7; the D gene identity is not certain. The TCR was taken from a woman aged 60-75 years with COVID-19, enrolled during active disease. The CDR3 amino acid sequence is: CASSLGSSITYEQYF. The DNA sequence follows: TGTGCCAGCAGCTTAGGGTCGTCTATTACCTACGAGCAGTACTTC.